The rows below give T cell receptor beta chains drawn from one sample of a study of blood T cell repertoires in COVID-19. Sequenced by immunoSEQ multiplex PCR; TCRdb stores in-frame clones only, minus some. The data contain 120,000 to 150,000 clones, over 60% of them singletons. Input material: peripheral blood. These receptors all stem from a man at least 80 years old with acute or convalescent COVID-19. CDR3s include the opening cysteine and the closing phenylalanine or tryptophan. Fields, in order: clone size, J gene, V gene, D gene, CDR3 protein, CDR3 DNA. The D gene is left open where the match is weak. Where a row states a size, it is once, few, many or the class of an expanded clone; other rows omit it.

>-|TRBJ1-2|TRBV7-2|-
CASSLDKGRGGYTF
TGTGCCAGCAGCCTCGATAAGGGGAGGGGTGGCTACACCTTC
>-|TRBJ2-7|TRBV14|-
CASSQLASHEQYF
TGTGCCAGCAGTCAGTTAGCGAGCCACGAGCAGTACTTC
>-|TRBJ2-7|TRBV5-1|TRBD1
CASSRGQGSWEQYF
TGCGCCAGCAGCCGGGGACAGGGGAGTTGGGAGCAGTACTTC
>-|TRBJ2-7|TRBV5-4|TRBD1
CASSTGTGAYEQYF
TGTGCCAGCAGCACGGGGACAGGAGCCTACGAGCAGTACTTC
>-|TRBJ2-2|TRBV29-1|-
CIVSREDTGELFF
TGCATCGTTAGCAGGGAGGACACCGGGGAGCTGTTTTTT
>-|TRBJ2-3|TRBV2|TRBD2
CASSGLAGGSDTQYF
TGTGCCAGCAGTGGGTTAGCGGGGGGTTCGGATACGCAGTATTTT
>-|TRBJ1-1|TRBV18|-
CASSPLSGPNTEAFF
TGTGCCAGCTCACCCCTTAGCGGACCGAACACTGAAGCTTTCTTT
>-|TRBJ2-2|TRBV7-2|-
CASSFIRDTGELFF
TGTGCCAGCAGCTTCATCAGGGACACCGGGGAGCTGTTTTTT
>-|TRBJ2-5|TRBV15|-
CATSRELETQYF
TGTGCCACCAGCAGAGAACTAGAGACCCAGTACTTC
>-|TRBJ2-2|TRBV7-3|-
CASSSRGSGELFF
TGTGCCAGCAGCTCTCGGGGTTCCGGGGAGCTGTTTTTT
>-|TRBJ2-1|TRBV7-3|-
CASSRTSSGNEQFF
TGTGCCAGCAGCCGGACTTCCTCGGGGAATGAGCAGTTCTTC
>-|TRBJ2-1|TRBV19|-
CASSTQYNEQFF
TGTGCCAGTAGTACCCAGTACAATGAGCAGTTCTTC
>-|TRBJ2-7|TRBV18|-
CASSPFGGYEQYF
TGTGCCAGCTCACCCTTCGGGGGCTACGAGCAGTACTTC
>-|TRBJ2-7|TRBV12-3/TRBV12-4|TRBD1
CASSIGTGGEQYF
TGTGCCAGCAGTATCGGGACAGGGGGCGAGCAGTACTTC
>-|TRBJ2-1|TRBV19|TRBD1
CASSETGLYEQFF
TGTGCCAGTTCTGAGACAGGGCTCTATGAGCAGTTCTTC
>once|TRBJ1-1|TRBV14|-
CASSQRGVNTEAFF
TGTGCCAGCAGCCAACGGGGGGTGAACACTGAAGCTTTCTTT
>-|TRBJ2-7|TRBV4-1|TRBD2
CASSQGLGGTRGHEQYF
TGCGCCAGCAGCCAAGGACTAGGTGGGACTAGAGGCCACGAGCAGTACTTC
>-|TRBJ2-7|TRBV21-1|-
CASSKSPGGFSYEQYF
TGTGCCAGCAGCAAGTCCCCAGGGGGATTTTCCTACGAGCAGTACTTC